This T cell receptor (beta chain) was sequenced for a study of cytomegalovirus exposure and HLA in healthy donors. Findings and limits, study-wide: The study put some 150 TCR beta chains on its list as cytomegalovirus-associated.

This table comes from immunoSEQ multiplex PCR, and its TCRdb copy is limited to in-frame clones, with some not included. The table records approximately 71,000 clones, less than 95% of them present only once. Comments on this clone: Its cognate antigen is unknown.

The donors formed part of the roughly 120-subject validation cohort, distinct from the roughly 630-subject first cohort. Trimming pared 5 bases from V and 6 bases from J, leaving 11 bases between. Germline V CDR1 and CDR2: LNHDA, SQIVND (reference sequence). There are 13 residues in the CDR3. The clonotype comes from a young woman in good health and CMV-seronegative. Sequenced: PBMCs. V gene TRBV19 combines with J gene TRBJ2-1, with D maybe TRBD1 (6 bases). The CDR3 here is CASSSDSFNEQFF. CDR3 in DNA: TGTGCCAGTAGTTCGGACAGCTTCAATGAGCAGTTCTTC.